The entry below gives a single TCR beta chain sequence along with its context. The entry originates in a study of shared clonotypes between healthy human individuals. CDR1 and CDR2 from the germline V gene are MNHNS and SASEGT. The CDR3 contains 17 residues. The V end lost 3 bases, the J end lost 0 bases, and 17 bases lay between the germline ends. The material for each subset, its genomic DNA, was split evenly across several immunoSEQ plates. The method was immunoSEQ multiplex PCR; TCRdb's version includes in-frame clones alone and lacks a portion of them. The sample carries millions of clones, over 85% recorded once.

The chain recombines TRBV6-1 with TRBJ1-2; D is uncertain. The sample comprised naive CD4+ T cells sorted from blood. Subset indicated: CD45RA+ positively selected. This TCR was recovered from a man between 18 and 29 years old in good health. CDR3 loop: CASSDLSIQTSNYGYTF. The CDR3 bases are TGTGCCAGCAGTGATTTGTCGATTCAGACATCTAACTATGGCTACACCTTC.